Presented here are 9 T cell receptor beta chains from one specimen sequenced in a study of T cell changes during pregnancy in multiple sclerosis. The assay was immunoSEQ multiplex PCR, and TCRdb's table has in-frame clones only and misses some. The data hold about 64,000 clones, with approximately 96% observed a single time. The sequencing used CD8+ T cells from peripheral blood mononuclear cells, collected after pregnancy. These receptors all stem from a female donor with multiple sclerosis, enrolled in a pregnancy study.

The genes are TRBV18 and TRBJ2-3; TRBD2 matches 9 bases. From germline, CDR1 is KGHSH and CDR2 LQKENI. The trim removed 5 bases at V and 4 bases at J, leaving 13 bases unmatched. CDR3 length equals 17 residues. The CDR3 protein is CASSDPFSGSPSDTQYF. As DNA, the CDR3 is TGTGCCAGCTCAGACCCGTTTAGCGGGAGCCCCTCAGATACGCAGTATTTT.

This clone was observed once. The gene calls are TRBV7-9 and TRBJ2-2; 8 bases map to TRBD2. From germline, CDR1 is SEHNR and CDR2 FQNEAQ (reference sequence). CDR3 length: 16 amino acids. The J segment lost 6 bases and the V segment lost 5 bases, leaving 11 bases of the junction unmatched. The CDR3 DNA reads TGTGCCAGCAGCGATAGAACGGGGGGGAAGGCCGGGGAGCTGTTTTTT. As protein: CASSDRTGGKAGELFF.

The V call is TRBV6-6, the J call TRBJ2-1; 8 positions agree with TRBD2. The J segment lost 0 bases and the V segment lost 7 bases, leaving 5 bases of the junction unmatched. CDR3 length: 15 residues. Per germline, CDR1 MNHNY and CDR2 SVGAGI (reference sequence). CDR3 loop: CASNPSGSSYNEQFF. The CDR3 DNA sequence: TGTGCCAGCAACCCCAGCGGGAGCTCCTACAATGAGCAGTTCTTC.

The J gene is TRBJ1-5, the V gene TRBV7-6; possibly TRBD1 for D (5 bases). Germline V gene lookup returns CDR1 SGHVS and CDR2 FNYEAQ. This CDR3 spans 14 amino acids. The V end lost 4 bases, the J end lost 4 bases, and 11 bases lay between the germline ends. CDR3 coding DNA: TGTGCCAGCAGCTCAGGGATGGGTAATCAGCCCCAGCATTTT. This gives the protein CASSSGMGNQPQHF.

The chain carries TRBV7-9 and TRBJ2-3; 8 bases are shared with TRBD1. The length of the CDR3 is 18 residues. J lost 4 bases, V lost 1 base, and 13 bases had no gene match. CDR1 SEHNR and CDR2 FQNEAQ come from the germline V gene (reference sequence). Written as DNA, the CDR3 is TGTGCCAGCAGCTTAGGGATACTTATATTACAGGGGGCAGATACGCAGTATTTT. Protein product: CASSLGILILQGADTQYF.

The chain links TRBV5-4 to TRBJ2-7; D is ambiguous. Germline V lookup: CDR1 SGHNT, CDR2 YYREEE (reference sequence). There are 13 residues in the CDR3. V was cut by 2 bases and J by 2 bases, with 8 bases left in between. The CDR3 coding sequence is TGTGCCAGCAGCTTTGGGCCTACCTACGAGCAGTACTTC. Translation gives CASSFGPTYEQYF.

The rearrangement uses TRBV29-1 and TRBJ2-2; no clear D gene. Germline CDR1 SQVTM, CDR2 ANQGSEA. This CDR3 region has 11 residues. V lost 7 bases, J lost 1 base, and 4 bases lay in between. The CDR3 sequence: CSAVNTGELFF. CDR3 nucleotides: TGCAGCGCCGTGAACACCGGGGAGCTGTTTTTT.

The chain employs TRBV15 and TRBJ2-7; 11 nucleotides match TRBD2. Germline assignment: CDR1 LNHNV and CDR2 YYDKDF (reference sequence). The CDR3 contains 14 residues. With 5 bases clipped from V and 3 bases from J, the junction kept 3 bases outside the gene matches. The CDR3 coding sequence is TGTGCCACCAGCCCTGGGACTAGCGGCTACGAGCAGTACTTC. Translation gives CATSPGTSGYEQYF.

This chain joins TRBV28 and TRBJ2-2; unclear D gene. The CDR3 totals 10 residues. V dropped 8 bases and J dropped 8 bases, with 6 bases sitting between them. CDR1 is MDHEN, CDR2 SYDVKM, per germline. The CDR3, as DNA: TGTGCCAGCTTCAATGGGGAGCTGTTTTTT. Translation: CASFNGELFF.